The clone carrying this T cell receptor beta chain was seen many times. Antigen specificity is unknown. This sample was taken from a study of T-cell reconstitution after alpha-beta-depleted transplantation in children. Findings of the study overall: Recipient T cells and thymic progenitors that survived were the source of the high TCRbeta diversity seen at day 60 in some patients. T cells produced anew were the main source of T-cell counts and diversity one year after transplant. As was reported, about two months after transplant, alpha-beta T cells came from several hundred expanded graft clones.

The CDR3 contains 17 residues. V was trimmed by 8 bases and J by 6 bases, leaving 25 bases between them. Unique molecular identifiers were used in preparing the TCRbeta library. From the PCR reads, TCRdb called clonotypes with MiXCR, one entry per CDR3 protein. The table has approximately 500,000 distinct CDR3 sequences, more than 9% seen once. The source material was PBMCs, sampled before TCRalphabeta/CD19-depleted stem cell transplant. The TCR sequence derives from a child between 2 and 9 years old with inherited bone marrow failure, due to receive a stem cell transplant. This chain links TRBV12-3 or TRBV12-4 with TRBJ2-2, with D possibly TRBD2 on 6 matching bases. CDR3 DNA: TGTGCCAGCGGGGCCGGGAGCTCCTCGGTAGGAGCCGGGGAGCTGTTTTTT. Protein sequence: CASGAGSSSVGAGELFF.